These 28 T cell receptor beta chains share one sample of origin, sequenced in a study of blood T cells in healthy people across ages. Alongside a J-beta primer mix, a sample-barcoded 5' primer served in a second PCR lasting roughly 6 to 12 cycles. One entry per CDR3 protein, called by TCRdb with MiXCR from the 5' RACE reads. The table shows around 1.1 million distinct CDR3 sequences, with less than 45% occurring only once. Sequencing was carried out using blood. These receptor sequences come from a man between 18 and 29 years old in good health.

The CDR3 reads CASTLAGAWETQYF. The CDR3 DNA reads TGTGCCAGCACTCTAGCGGGGGCGTGGGAGACCCAGTACTTC. The chain recombines TRBV12-3 or TRBV12-4 with TRBJ2-5; 10 bases match TRBD2. The CDR3 runs 14 residues. V lost 7 bases and J lost 5; bases outside the gene matches: 7.

This clonotype was observed a few times. The genes are TRBV9 and TRBJ1-2, with a possible D match to TRBD1 (6 bases). Per germline, CDR1 SGDLS and CDR2 YYNGEE. CDR3 length: 15 residues. V was pared by 2 bases and J by 5 bases, with 16 bases between. CDR3 residues: CASSVTGLEVYGYTF. The CDR3, as DNA: TGTGCCAGCAGCGTGACAGGACTAGAGGTTTATGGCTACACCTTC.

This clonotype has only a few counts. J is TRBJ1-5 and V is TRBV9, with 7 bases matching TRBD1. This CDR3 is 14 amino acids long. Trimming removed 3 bases from V and 4 bases from J; junction bases left unmatched: 4. Germline CDR1 and CDR2: SGDLS and YYNGEE. The CDR3: CASSDGTVNQPQHF. CDR3 sequence (DNA): TGTGCCAGCAGCGACGGGACAGTTAATCAGCCCCAGCATTTT.

This clonotype came up a few times. In nucleotides, the CDR3 is TGTGCCATCAGTGAACCGGCAGGTTCCTATGGCTACACCTTC. It codes for CAISEPAGSYGYTF. The chain combines TRBV10-3 with TRBJ1-2, with no clear D. Germline values: CDR1 ENHRY, CDR2 SYGVKD. This CDR3 contains 14 residues. Trimming took 3 bases from V and 4 from J, leaving 12 bases between them.

This clonotype has only a few counts. This chain connects TRBV20-1 to TRBJ2-5; D might be TRBD2 (5 bases). The germline V gene encodes CDR1 DFQATT and CDR2 SNEGSKA (reference sequence). The length of the CDR3 is 14 residues. V was shortened by 2 bases and J by 5 bases, with 15 bases between the two germline ends. The CDR3 DNA follows: TGCAGTGCTAGACCCATACTAGTCTCGGAGACCCAGTACTTC. It specifies CSARPILVSETQYF.

This chain joins TRBV4-2 and TRBJ1-4; no clear D gene. This CDR3 contains 17 residues. Trimming removed 1 base at V and 0 bases at J, with 12 bases between. Germline V CDR1 and CDR2: LGHNA, YNFKEQ. CDR3 DNA sequence: TGTGCCAGCAGCCAAGTTAAGGAACTAGCAACTAATGAAAAACTGTTTTTT. Residues: CASSQVKELATNEKLFF.

This chain joins TRBV12-5 and TRBJ2-3; the match to TRBD2 covers 8 bases. This CDR3 contains 16 residues. V dropped 3 bases and J dropped 5; count of bases not matched to a gene: 10. CDR1 is LGHNT, CDR2 FRNRAP, per germline. The CDR3 is CASGFGPGGAGDTQYF. The CDR3 DNA reads as TGTGCTAGTGGTTTTGGGCCGGGGGGGGCAGGAGATACGCAGTATTTT.

A remark on this clonotype: A much larger clone lies a single base off, so this may be a read error. The V gene is TRBV29-1, the J gene TRBJ2-5; no reliable D call. The end of the DNA fits TRBJ2-1 better, so the J call may be wrong. Per germline, CDR1 SQVTM and CDR2 ANQGSEA. The CDR3 covers 12 residues. The CDR3 sequence: CSVDWPQETQFF. The CDR3 bases are TGCAGCGTTGATTGGCCACAAGAGACCCAGTTCTTC.

This clonotype was counted once. With a much larger clone just one base away, this may be a read error. J is TRBJ2-7 and V is TRBV10-3, with no clear D. The germline gives CDR1 ENHRY, CDR2 SYGVKD. The CDR3 has 15 amino acids. The CDR3, as DNA: TGTGCCGTCAGTGAGTCTGAAGGTAGCTCCTACGAGCAGTACTTC. This codes for CAVSESEGSSYEQYF.

The chain has TRBV6-5 and TRBJ1-1; D possibly corresponds to TRBD1 (6 bases). Trimming pared 6 bases from V and 1 base from J, leaving 9 bases between. The CDR3 consists of 13 residues. Germline CDR1 reads MNHEY; CDR2 reads SVGAGI. In DNA form, the CDR3 reads TGTGCCAGCAGGATGGGACAGAACACTGAAGCTTTCTTT. This gives the protein CASRMGQNTEAFF.

The chain has TRBV5-1 and TRBJ2-3; no clear D. The CDR3 has 16 amino acids. The germline gives CDR1 SGHRS, CDR2 YFSETQ. Trimming took 3 bases from V and 6 from J, leaving 20 bases between them. The CDR3: CASSSDPRWKGDTQYF. The CDR3 nucleotides are TGCGCCAGCAGCTCGGACCCCCGATGGAAGGGCGATACGCAGTATTTT.

V usage is TRBV6-5 and J usage is TRBJ2-7; TRBD2 might be the D (5 bases). Trimming left V 4 bases short and J 2 bases short, with 12 bases between. This CDR3 contains 14 residues. Germline V lookup: CDR1 MNHEY, CDR2 SVGAGI. The CDR3 reads CASSSLAGTYEQYF. The CDR3 nucleotides read TGTGCCAGCAGTTCACTGGCGGGTACCTACGAGCAGTACTTC.

A remark on this clonotype: The germline gene is not matched at one end of the junction; a read error may be the cause. CDR3 in amino acids: CTSSRGNPDTQYF. For the CDR3, the DNA is TGTACCAGCTCAAGGGGGAATCCAGATACGCAGTATTTT. The chain recombines TRBV11-3 with TRBJ2-3, with D perhaps matching TRBD1 (6 bases). The length of the CDR3 is 13 residues. The germline gives CDR1 SGHNT, CDR2 YENEEA.

This clonotype was seen a handful of times. V usage is TRBV12-3 or TRBV12-4 and J usage is TRBJ2-5; 9 bases align to TRBD1. The CDR3 contains 15 residues. Losses at the gene ends were 4 bases for V and 7 bases for J; bases not matched to a gene: 10. Here the CDR3 DNA reads TGTGCCAGCAGTTACGGGACAGGGAGTTTGGGGACCCAGTACTTC. Translation gives CASSYGTGSLGTQYF.

The chain recombines TRBV4-1 with TRBJ1-4, with D unresolved. Germline lookup yields CDR1 MGHRA and CDR2 YSYEKL. This CDR3 has 15 amino acids. V dropped 0 bases and J dropped 3 bases, with 8 bases sitting between them. In DNA, the CDR3 is TGCGCCAGCAGCCAAGATGTTGGGGCTAATGAAAAACTGTTTTTT. Its translation: CASSQDVGANEKLFF.

The chain joins TRBV3-1 to TRBJ2-5; no clear D. Germline V gene lookup returns CDR1 LGHDT and CDR2 YNNKEL (reference sequence). The CDR3 consists of 15 residues. V gave up 0 bases and J gave up 11 bases, with 19 bases separating them. The CDR3 is CASSQDSLMGGEQYF. Written as DNA, the CDR3 is TGTGCCAGCAGCCAAGATTCGTTAATGGGTGGTGAGCAGTACTTC.

The genes are TRBV20-1 and TRBJ1-5, with TRBD1 identical over 9 bases. The J segment lost 0 bases and the V segment lost 3 bases, leaving 9 bases of the junction unmatched. Germline CDR1 is DFQATT and CDR2 is SNEGSKA (reference sequence). This CDR3 region has 17 residues. The CDR3 loop is CSASKTGGGHSNQPQHF. The CDR3 coding sequence is TGCAGTGCTAGTAAGACAGGGGGTGGGCATAGCAATCAGCCCCAGCATTTT.

The chain combines TRBV4-1 with TRBJ2-1; 10 nucleotides agree with TRBD2. The germline gives CDR1 MGHRA, CDR2 YSYEKL. Trimming cost V 1 base and J 6 bases; bases outside gene matches: 9. The length of the CDR3 is 17 residues. The CDR3 nucleotides read TGCGCCAGCAGCCAAGTCTTTAGAGCGGGGGGGCCCAATGAGCAGTTCTTC. This translates into CASSQVFRAGGPNEQFF.

This clonotype was seen a handful of times. The rearrangement uses TRBV15 and TRBJ1-1; unclear D gene. The CDR3 spans 14 residues. V gave up 3 bases and J gave up 7 bases, with 15 bases separating them. Germline CDR1 is LNHNV and CDR2 is YYDKDF (reference sequence). As DNA, the CDR3 is TGTGCCACCAGCAGGGAGGACGGACGGAATGAAGCTTTCTTT. Translating gives CATSREDGRNEAFF.

In this sample, this clonotype turned up a few times. The rearrangement joins TRBV20-1 to TRBJ2-1; possibly TRBD2 for D (6 bases). Germline V gene lookup returns CDR1 DFQATT and CDR2 SNEGSKA (reference sequence). The CDR3 sequence is 15 residues long. Trimming stripped 6 bases from V and 0 bases from J, with 15 bases between. The CDR3 protein is CSAPRGVSSYNEQFF. The CDR3 region has the DNA TGCAGTGCCCCTCGCGGGGTGAGCTCCTACAATGAGCAGTTCTTC.

This chain uses TRBV4-2 with TRBJ2-7; D gene ambiguous. The CDR3 sequence is 16 residues long. Germline V gives CDR1 LGHNA, CDR2 YNFKEQ. Deletions cut 0 bases from V and 2 bases from J, with 14 bases between. CDR3 nucleotide sequence: TGTGCCAGCAGCCAAGATTCGGCTAGTAAGACCTACGAGCAGTACTTC. Protein sequence: CASSQDSASKTYEQYF.

The chain links TRBV12-5 to TRBJ2-7; D remains ambiguous. Trimming cost V 7 bases and J 0 bases, with 10 bases left between them. Germline V lookup: CDR1 LGHNT, CDR2 FRNRAP. The CDR3 covers 13 residues. The CDR3 spells CASAPPSSYEQYF. The CDR3 nucleotides read TGTGCTAGTGCCCCGCCAAGCTCCTACGAGCAGTACTTC. The variable domain in full, with the rest retrieved from reference TRBV12-5 and TRBJ2-7, is DARVTQTPRHKVTEMGQEVTMRCQPILGHNTVFWYRQTMMQGLELLAYFRNRAPLDDSGMPKDRFSAEMPDATLATLKIQPSEPRDSAVYFCASAPPSSYEQYFGPGTRLTVT.

This clonotype has only a few counts. V gene TRBV5-1 combines with J gene TRBJ1-1; D call uncertain. V lost 4 bases to trimming and J lost 0 bases, with 13 bases between them. CDR1 is SGHRS and CDR2 is YFSETQ in the germline V gene. The CDR3 sequence is 15 residues long. CDR3 sequence reads: CASSPRADLNTEAFF. CDR3 in DNA: TGCGCCAGCAGCCCTAGGGCGGATTTGAACACTGAAGCTTTCTTT. The full variable domain, with the rest looked up from reference TRBV5-1 and TRBJ1-1, is KAGVTQTPRYLIKTRGQQVTLSCSPISGHRSVSWYQQTPGQGLQFLFEYFSETQRNKGNFPGRFSGRQFSNSRSEMNVSTLELGDSALYLCASSPRADLNTEAFFGQGTRLTVV.

This rearrangement joins TRBV7-2 to TRBJ2-5; possibly TRBD1 for D (5 bases). Near its end, the DNA agrees better with TRBJ2-1, so the J call may be wrong. CDR1 is SGHTA and CDR2 is FQGNSA in the germline V gene. The CDR3 length is 14 residues. The CDR3 reads CASSLEGVRETQFF. The CDR3, as DNA: TGTGCCAGCAGCTTAGAAGGGGTTCGAGAGACCCAGTTCTTC.

This clonotype was picked up a small number of times. The chain employs TRBV20-1 and TRBJ2-1, with D perhaps TRBD1 or TRBD2 (5 bases each). CDR1 is DFQATT, CDR2 SNEGSKA, per germline (reference sequence). V lost 1 base and J 8 bases, leaving 18 bases between the germline ends. The CDR3 runs to 15 residues. The CDR3 DNA reads TGCAGTGCTAGAGTCGGGACCACCGGTGGCGATGAGCAGTTCTTC. Residues: CSARVGTTGGDEQFF.

The rearrangement uses TRBV29-1 and TRBJ1-2; D is uncertain. CDR3 length: 16 amino acids. V shed 5 bases and J shed 0 bases, with 19 bases lying between them. From germline, CDR1 is SQVTM and CDR2 ANQGSEA. The CDR3 sequence is CSVTPGSSTPNYGYTF. DNA for the CDR3: TGCAGCGTTACCCCAGGCTCCTCAACGCCTAACTATGGCTACACCTTC. The complete variable domain, with remaining parts taken from reference TRBV29-1 and TRBJ1-2, reads SAVISQKPSRDICQRGTSLTIQCQVDSQVTMMFWYRQQPGQSLTLIATANQGSEATYESGFVIDKFPISRPNLTFSTLTVSNMSPEDSSIYLCSVTPGSSTPNYGYTFGSGTRLTVV.

This clonotype occurred once. The chain joins TRBV7-2 to TRBJ2-1, with 13 bases lining up with TRBD2. V was clipped by 6 bases and J by 8 bases; unmatched bases: 10. In germline, CDR1 is SGHTA, CDR2 FQGNSA. This CDR3 has 16 residues. CDR3 coding DNA: TGTGCCAGCAGTTGGAGAACTAGCGGGGGGGGCTATGAGCAGTTCTTC. Residues: CASSWRTSGGGYEQFF.

On this clonotype itself: The junction departs from the called germline gene at one end, perhaps through a read error. The rearrangement uses TRBV3-1 and TRBJ2-1; no definite D call. The J call may be incorrect, as the DNA end agrees better with TRBJ2-7. The CDR3 is 14 amino acids. Germline CDR1 is LGHDT and CDR2 is YNNKEL (reference sequence). The CDR3 reads CASNQDWSNNEQYF. The CDR3 nucleotides read TGTGCCAGCAACCAAGATTGGAGTAACAATGAGCAGTACTTC.